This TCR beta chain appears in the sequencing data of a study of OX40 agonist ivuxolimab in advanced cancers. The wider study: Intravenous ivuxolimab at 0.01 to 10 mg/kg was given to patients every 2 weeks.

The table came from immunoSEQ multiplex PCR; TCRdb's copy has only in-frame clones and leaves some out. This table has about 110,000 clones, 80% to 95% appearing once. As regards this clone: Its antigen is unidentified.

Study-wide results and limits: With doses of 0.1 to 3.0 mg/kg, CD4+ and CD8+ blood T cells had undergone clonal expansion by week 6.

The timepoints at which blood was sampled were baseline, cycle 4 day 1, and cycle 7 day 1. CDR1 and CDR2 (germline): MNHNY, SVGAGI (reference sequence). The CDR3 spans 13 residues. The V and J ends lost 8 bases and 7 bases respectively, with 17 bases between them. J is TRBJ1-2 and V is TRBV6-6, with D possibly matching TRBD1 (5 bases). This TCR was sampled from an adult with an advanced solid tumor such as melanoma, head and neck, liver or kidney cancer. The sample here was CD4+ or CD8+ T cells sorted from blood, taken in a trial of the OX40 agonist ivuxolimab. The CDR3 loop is CASRGREGGGYTF. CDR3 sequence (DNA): TGTGCCAGCCGGGGACGGGAGGGAGGTGGCTACACCTTC.